The rows below give T cell receptor beta chains drawn from one sample of a study of CD8+ T cells in alopecia areata. Using immunoSEQ multiplex PCR, the repertoire was profiled, and TCRdb retains in-frame clones only, with some absent. The data contain under 150,000 clones, 50% to 55% of them singletons. This specimen was CD4+ T cells sorted from blood, taken at week 4, from a patient treated with tofacitinib. All receptors come from a human donor with alopecia areata. Each CDR3 is given with its conserved first and last residue. D genes are given only for firm matches. Clone sizes are given selectively: once, few, many, or a class where the clone is expanded.

V	D	J	size	CDR3	DNA
TRBV6-6	-	TRBJ2-2	few	CASRSGPNTGELFF	TGTGCCAGCAGGAGCGGGCCCAACACCGGGGAGCTGTTTTTT
TRBV9	TRBD1	TRBJ2-6	few	CASRETGGHSGANVLTF	TGTGCCAGCAGGGAGACAGGGGGCCACTCTGGGGCCAACGTCCTGACTTTC
TRBV30	-	TRBJ1-3	-	CAWSARAILSGNTIYF	TGTGCCTGGAGTGCCAGGGCCATCTTATCTGGAAACACCATATATTTT
TRBV5-1	-	TRBJ2-7	few	CASSLLGKSYEQYF	TGCGCCAGCAGCTTGTTGGGGAAGAGCTACGAGCAGTACTTC
TRBV29-1	-	TRBJ2-1	-	CSVGTLRMNEQFF	TGCAGCGTCGGGACTCTTCGTATGAATGAGCAGTTCTTC
TRBV15	-	TRBJ2-3	-	CATSSRVGNTQYF	TGTGCCACCAGCAGCAGGGTTGGGAATACGCAGTATTTT
TRBV11-2	TRBD2	TRBJ2-7	-	CASRPTSGGPYEQYF	TGTGCCAGCAGACCTACTAGCGGGGGGCCCTACGAGCAGTACTTC
TRBV7-9	-	TRBJ1-4	few	CASSLLGSATNEKLFF	TGTGCCAGCAGCCTCCTCGGGAGCGCAACTAATGAAAAACTGTTTTTT
TRBV29-1	TRBD2	TRBJ2-1	once	CSVEWAGEGEQFF	TGCAGCGTTGAATGGGCGGGAGAGGGGGAGCAGTTCTTC
TRBV30	-	TRBJ1-1	few	CAWSTSGRVNTEAFF	TGTGCCTGGAGTACTTCCGGTCGGGTGAACACTGAAGCTTTCTTT
TRBV7-8	-	TRBJ1-2	-	CASSRGNYGYTF	TGTGCCAGCAGCAGGGGAAATTATGGCTACACCTTC
TRBV7-2	-	TRBJ1-5	-	CASSLVFGDNQPQHF	TGTGCCAGCAGCTTAGTGTTCGGGGACAATCAGCCCCAGCATTTT
TRBV11-2	TRBD2	TRBJ2-7	-	CASRPTSDSYEQYF	TGTGCCAGCAGGCCTACTAGCGACTCCTACGAGCAGTACTTC
TRBV4-2	TRBD2	TRBJ2-6	few	CASSQDLAGPLSGANVLTF	TGTGCCAGCAGCCAAGACCTAGCGGGGCCACTCTCTGGGGCCAACGTCCTGACTTTC
TRBV18	-	TRBJ2-3	few	CASSPPTLTDTQYF	TGTGCCAGCTCACCACCAACGCTCACAGATACGCAGTATTTT
TRBV29-1	-	TRBJ1-3	few	CSVSGRTSGNTIYF	TGCAGCGTTTCAGGCAGGACCTCTGGAAACACCATATATTTT
TRBV11-3	-	TRBJ2-7	once	CASSKTRDVMYEQYF	TGTGCCAGCAGCAAGACACGGGACGTAATGTACGAGCAGTACTTC
TRBV23-1	-	TRBJ1-1	-	CARSRELSEAFF	TGCGCCAGGTCTAGGGAATTGTCTGAAGCTTTCTTT
TRBV7-9	-	TRBJ2-5	few	CASNTGLETQYF	TGTGCCAGCAACACAGGGCTAGAGACCCAGTACTTC
TRBV6-5	TRBD2	TRBJ2-1	few	CASRETSGSYNEQFF	TGTGCCAGCAGGGAGACTAGCGGGAGCTACAATGAGCAGTTCTTC
TRBV27	-	TRBJ1-2	once	CASSAGWDYGYTF	TGTGCCAGCAGTGCAGGGTGGGACTATGGCTACACCTTC
TRBV23-1	-	TRBJ1-5	-	CASRDRSCSNQPQHF	TGCGCCAGCAGAGACAGATCCTGCAGCAATCAGCCCCAGCATTTT
TRBV7-9	TRBD1	TRBJ1-6	-	CASTLGVRQGVYSPLHF	TGTGCCAGCACCCTGGGGGTCAGACAGGGTGTTTATTCACCCCTCCACTTT
TRBV7-2	-	TRBJ2-4	-	CASSYAGKSIQYF	TGTGCCAGCAGCTATGCGGGGAAAAGCATTCAGTACTTC
TRBV7-2	TRBD2	TRBJ2-5	few	CASRPGTSAILQETQYF	TGTGCCAGCAGGCCCGGGACTAGCGCAATTCTTCAAGAGACCCAGTACTTC
TRBV29-1	TRBD1	TRBJ2-3	-	CSVEERTGRFADTQYF	TGCAGCGTTGAAGAAAGGACAGGGAGGTTCGCAGATACGCAGTATTTT
TRBV14	-	TRBJ1-2	-	CASSQTVGAGGYTF	TGTGCCAGCAGCCAAACAGTTGGGGCGGGCGGCTACACCTTC
TRBV25-1	-	TRBJ1-1	-	CASSEFVSALRTEAFF	TGTGCCAGCAGTGAATTCGTATCGGCCCTTCGCACTGAAGCTTTCTTT
TRBV9	TRBD1	TRBJ1-2	-	CASSGRTGTGYTF	TGTGCCAGCAGCGGACGGACAGGGACGGGCTACACCTTC
TRBV29-1	TRBD1	TRBJ2-7	-	CSVRAWGQGPYEQYF	TGCAGCGTTCGGGCTTGGGGACAGGGCCCCTACGAGCAGTACTTC
TRBV4-1	-	TRBJ1-4	few	CASSQVWAGNVKLFF	TGCGCCAGCAGCCAAGTCTGGGCGGGGAATGTAAAACTGTTTTTT
TRBV29-1	-	TRBJ1-1	-	CSATHAENTEAFF	TGCAGCGCGACTCACGCGGAGAACACTGAAGCTTTCTTT
TRBV6-6	-	TRBJ1-6	-	CASRPGEATPLHF	TGTGCCAGCAGACCAGGGGAGGCGACACCCCTCCACTTT
TRBV30	-	TRBJ1-4	-	CAWSVQKGSEKLFF	TGTGCCTGGAGTGTACAGAAAGGAAGCGAAAAACTGTTTTTT
TRBV5-1	-	TRBJ2-7	few	CASSKQDISYEQYF	TGCGCCAGCAGCAAACAGGACATCTCCTACGAGCAGTACTTC
TRBV10-3	TRBD1	TRBJ1-5	-	CAISTGGPNQPQHF	TGTGCCATCAGCACAGGGGGCCCTAATCAGCCCCAGCATTTT
TRBV19	-	TRBJ2-7	few	CASSIDAVATEQYF	TGTGCCAGTAGTATTGACGCCGTGGCGACCGAGCAGTACTTC
TRBV30	-	TRBJ2-2	-	CAWARGLLPGELFF	TGTGCCTGGGCTCGGGGCTTACTGCCCGGGGAGCTGTTTTTT
TRBV30	-	TRBJ1-2	-	CAWSDYREGYTF	TGTGCCTGGAGTGACTACCGTGAGGGCTACACCTTC
TRBV5-1	TRBD2	TRBJ2-1	-	CASNLLAGEYNEQFF	TGCGCCAGCAACCTACTAGCGGGAGAGTACAATGAGCAGTTCTTC
TRBV29-1	TRBD2	TRBJ2-1	-	CSVALGLAVHNEQFF	TGCAGCGTTGCATTGGGACTAGCGGTCCACAATGAGCAGTTCTTC
TRBV7-8	-	TRBJ1-5	-	CASSLTDNQPQHF	TGTGCCAGCAGCTTGACAGACAATCAGCCCCAGCATTTT
TRBV29-1	-	TRBJ1-2	-	CSVDRDGYTF	TGCAGCGTTGACAGAGATGGCTACACCTTC
TRBV4-1	-	TRBJ2-5	-	CASSHIQGGISVMYF	TGCGCCAGCAGCCACATACAGGGGGGGATCTCTGTAATGTACTTC
TRBV5-1	-	TRBJ2-3	-	CASSVGRVNTDTQYF	TGCGCCAGCAGTGTTGGCAGGGTAAACACAGATACGCAGTATTTT
TRBV11-3	-	TRBJ2-7	-	CASSLDQGREQYF	TGTGCCAGCAGCTTAGATCAGGGGCGCGAGCAGTACTTC
TRBV5-6	TRBD1	TRBJ1-5	-	CASSTDRGHQHF	TGTGCCAGCAGCACAGACAGGGGGCACCAGCATTTT
TRBV6-1	-	TRBJ1-2	few	CASSDPRQIDGYTF	TGTGCCAGCAGTGACCCGAGACAGATTGATGGCTACACCTTC
TRBV30	-	TRBJ2-5	-	CAWSVGQTQYF	TGTGCCTGGAGTGTTGGACAGACCCAGTACTTC
TRBV5-1	-	TRBJ1-6	few	CASSPGDTGLRSPLHF	TGCGCCAGCAGCCCCGGGGACACTGGACTTCGTTCACCCCTCCACTTT
TRBV7-9	-	TRBJ2-1	few	CASGNEAHEQFF	TGTGCCAGCGGGAATGAGGCACATGAGCAGTTCTTC
TRBV23-1	TRBD1	TRBJ1-5	few	CASSQPGTGACHQPQHF	TGCGCCAGCAGTCAACCCGGGACAGGGGCTTGTCATCAGCCCCAGCATTTT
TRBV6-5	-	TRBJ2-4	-	CASSYSRELAKNIQYF	TGTGCCAGCAGTTACTCGAGAGAGTTAGCCAAAAACATTCAGTACTTC
TRBV29-1	-	TRBJ1-2	once	CSVSEAGTPNGYTF	TGCAGCGTTTCCGAAGCAGGGACACCGAATGGCTACACCTTC